The present T cell receptor beta chain was sequenced within a study of glioma-infiltrating T cells. V lost 2 bases and J 6 bases, leaving 12 bases between the germline ends. Germline assignment: CDR1 DFQATT and CDR2 SNEGSKA (reference sequence). The CDR3 is 13 amino acids. TCR alpha and beta CDR3 regions were amplified from RNA using iRepertoire nested multiplex PCR. One-step reverse transcription and amplification started from approximately 100-400 ng of tissue mRNA or PBMC total RNA. Via MiXCR, TCRdb re-called the multiplex PCR reads, giving one row per CDR3 protein. The table shows under 200,000 distinct CDR3 sequences, with approximately 40% occurring only once. In its sample, this clonotype was seen many times. Its antigen is unknown. Overall study results and limits: Above-expected tissue-blood divergence occurred in all gliomas, most in low-grade ones. Very few CDR3 sequences were shared between tissue and blood.

This TCR came from a human donor with low-grade glioma or glioblastoma, undergoing nonglioma brain surgery, or in good health (not recorded which). The chain carries TRBV20-1 and TRBJ2-3; D unclear. The specimen was glioma tissue, nonneoplastic brain tissue, or PBMCs (not recorded which). DNA of the CDR3: TGCAGTGCTAGACGTGACATGTTCGATACGCAGTATTTT. This translates into CSARRDMFDTQYF.